The 18 T cell receptor beta chains reported below all come from one sample, sequenced in a study of T-cell memory formation after mild COVID-19 (dated by TCRdb to the early 2020s). The library was produced with 5' RACE. Sequencing used an Illumina NovaSeq 6000. The raw public reads went through TCRdb reprocessing: fastp at Q25, MiXCR clone calling, in-frame beta chains kept. Each CDR3 protein appears once, grouped with its most common genes and DNA. Present in this sample are tens of thousands of distinct CDR3 sequences, less than 15% of which were seen just once. The ten largest clones take up about 27% of the sample. Material: PBMCs or a T cell subset sorted from them (not recorded which). Receptors originate from an adult woman who had mild COVID-19 (a few samples of this study predate the infection). The sample titles of this study are shuffled in the database, so cell type and time point are left out; the donor was told from shared clones.

The chain recombines TRBV20-1 with TRBJ2-1; the match to TRBD1 covers 8 bases. The CDR3 loop spans 13 amino acids. V lost 7 bases and J lost 7; bases outside the gene matches: 9. Germline CDR1 and CDR2: DFQATT and SNEGSKA (reference sequence). The CDR3 loop is CSGSRGRGNEQFF. Here the CDR3 DNA reads TGCAGTGGGTCCAGGGGGCGAGGGAATGAGCAGTTCTTC.

This clonotype was observed a few times. This chain uses TRBV4-2 with TRBJ2-7; D is unresolved. This CDR3 is built from 14 residues. Germline CDR1 reads LGHNA; CDR2 reads YNFKEQ. V shed 4 bases and J shed 2 bases, with 12 bases lying between them. The CDR3 sequence: CASSPDLGTYEQYF. The CDR3 region has the DNA TGTGCCAGCAGCCCGGATTTGGGGACCTACGAGCAGTACTTC.

This clonotype came up a few times. The chain links TRBV12-3 or TRBV12-4 to TRBJ1-1; no clear D gene. This CDR3 is built from 14 residues. Trimming pared 2 bases from V and 6 bases from J, leaving 13 bases between. CDR3 nucleotide sequence: TGTGCCAGCAGTTTAATTGTGACCGGGGCTGAAGCTTTCTTT. This sequence encodes CASSLIVTGAEAFF.

This clonotype came up a few times. The chain combines TRBV7-6 with TRBJ1-6; maybe TRBD1 (6 bases). CDR1 SGHVS and CDR2 FNYEAQ come from the germline V gene. V lost 5 bases and J 6 bases, leaving 17 bases between the germline ends. CDR3 length: 16 amino acids. The CDR3 is CASSEWGGGTNSPLHF. In DNA, the CDR3 is TGTGCCAGCAGCGAATGGGGCGGGGGCACTAATTCACCCCTCCACTTT.

The chain employs TRBV6-2 or TRBV6-3 and TRBJ1-2; D gene ambiguous. The CDR3 totals 18 residues. V shed 0 bases and J shed 0 bases, with 17 bases lying between them. Germline CDR1 MNHEY, CDR2 SVGEGT. CDR3 loop: CASSYSRSAGYPNYGYTF. As DNA, the CDR3 is TGTGCCAGCAGTTACTCGAGGAGCGCAGGATACCCTAACTATGGCTACACCTTC.

The chain combines TRBV7-2 with TRBJ2-5; D is ambiguous. The CDR3 totals 10 residues. Germline-derived CDR1 and CDR2 are SGHTA and FQGNSA. V lost 5 bases and J 5 bases, leaving 3 bases between the germline ends. Written as DNA, the CDR3 is TGTGCCAGCAGCGGGGAGACCCAGTACTTC. Encoded protein: CASSGETQYF.

This clonotype was seen more than once but under ten times. The chain combines TRBV20-1 with TRBJ2-1; TRBD2 matches 11 bases. The germline V gene has CDR1 DFQATT and CDR2 SNEGSKA (reference sequence). Trimming cost V 0 bases and J 9 bases; bases outside gene matches: 10. The CDR3 spans 16 residues. The CDR3: CSARDWSSGGLSEQFF. The CDR3 nucleotides are TGCAGTGCTAGAGATTGGTCTAGCGGGGGGTTGAGTGAGCAGTTCTTC.

J is TRBJ2-7 and V is TRBV12-3 or TRBV12-4; D may be TRBD1 or TRBD2 (5 bases each). This CDR3 contains 15 residues. V lost 3 bases to trimming and J lost 2 bases, with 14 bases between them. The CDR3 region has the DNA TGTGCCAGCAGTTTGCTACGGGACCTTCCCTACGAGCAGTACTTC. Protein: CASSLLRDLPYEQYF.

This clonotype was seen only a few times. V is TRBV7-9 and J is TRBJ2-7; 8 bases map to TRBD1. The CDR3 totals 15 residues. Germline-derived CDR1 and CDR2 are SEHNR and FQNEAQ (reference sequence). V lost 1 base and J lost 2; bases outside the gene matches: 4. CDR3 sequence: CASSLGQGTTYEQYF. DNA for the CDR3: TGTGCCAGCAGCTTAGGACAGGGGACCACCTACGAGCAGTACTTC.

This clonotype has at least ten counts. The V and J genes are TRBV6-5 and TRBJ2-7, with D perhaps TRBD2 (5 bases). V shed 0 bases and J shed 4 bases, with 13 bases lying between them. CDR3 length equals 15 residues. Germline V gene sequence: CDR1 MNHEY, CDR2 SVGAGI. The CDR3 reads CASSYSRGGGYEQYF. The CDR3 nucleotides are TGTGCCAGCAGTTACTCCCGAGGAGGTGGTTACGAGCAGTACTTC.

The chain links TRBV12-3 or TRBV12-4 to TRBJ2-5; 7 bases fit TRBD2. This CDR3 contains 15 residues. Losses at the gene ends were 6 bases for V and 4 bases for J; bases not matched to a gene: 11. The CDR3 loop reads CASSPGLERGETQYF. The CDR3 DNA reads as TGTGCCAGCAGCCCCGGGTTGGAGCGGGGAGAGACCCAGTACTTC.

This clonotype was seen only a few times. The CDR3 loop reads CASSLEVRGAGNTEAFF. CDR3 in DNA: TGCGCCAGCAGCTTGGAAGTCAGGGGGGCGGGGAACACTGAAGCTTTCTTT. This sequence joins TRBV5-1 and TRBJ1-1; 7 positions agree with TRBD1. The V and J ends lost 0 bases and 1 base, in that order; junction bases with no gene match: 9. The CDR3 totals 17 residues. Per the germline V gene, CDR1 is SGHRS and CDR2 is YFSETQ.

This clonotype came up a few times. The CDR3 sequence is CASSFRVNEQFF. In DNA, the CDR3 is TGTGCCAGCAGCTTTAGGGTCAATGAGCAGTTCTTC. This chain joins TRBV7-6 and TRBJ2-1; D gene unclear. The CDR3 contains 12 residues. Germline loops: CDR1 SGHVS, CDR2 FNYEAQ. With 3 bases removed from V and 6 bases from J, the gap between germline ends came to 6 bases. Using reference TRBV7-6 and TRBJ2-1 for the parts outside the CDR3, the full variable domain is GAGVSQSPRYKVTKRGQDVALRCDPISGHVSLYWYRQALGQGPEFLTYFNYEAQQDKSGLPNDRFSAERPEGSISTLTIQRTEQRDSAMYRCASSFRVNEQFFGPGTRLTVL.

This clonotype was counted only a few times. V is TRBV7-9 and J is TRBJ2-7, with a tentative D call TRBD1 (6 bases). The CDR3 has 14 amino acids. Trimming shortened V by 7 bases and J by 0 bases, and 13 bases separated the two germline ends. Per germline, CDR1 SEHNR and CDR2 FQNEAQ (reference sequence). CDR3 sequence reads: CASTPTGPSYEQYF. The CDR3 DNA follows: TGTGCCAGCACCCCGACAGGACCCTCCTACGAGCAGTACTTC.

This chain connects TRBV4-3 to TRBJ2-7, with D maybe TRBD1 (5 bases). The CDR3 has 16 residues. V lost 4 bases, J lost 4 bases, and 20 bases lay in between. Germline V lookup: CDR1 LGHNA, CDR2 YSLEER. CDR3 loop: CASSLGYSGHAYEQYF. The CDR3 DNA sequence: TGCGCCAGCAGCCTGGGGTATTCAGGACACGCTTACGAGCAGTACTTC.

The CDR3 sequence is CAGRFPTNEKLFF. The DNA of the CDR3 is TGTGCCGGAAGGTTTCCAACTAATGAAAAACTGTTTTTT. This chain uses TRBV2 with TRBJ1-4; D remains unclear. Germline lookup yields CDR1 SNHLY and CDR2 FYNNEI. The CDR3 extends over 13 amino acids. V lost 11 bases and J lost 0, with 10 bases in between.

The gene calls are TRBV12-3 or TRBV12-4 and TRBJ2-6, with D hard to call. V was trimmed by 5 bases and J by 0 bases, leaving 8 bases between them. CDR3 length: 15 amino acids. The CDR3 DNA sequence: TGTGCCAGCAGTCCCCCTAACTCTGGGGCCAACGTCCTGACTTTC. Translating it yields CASSPPNSGANVLTF.

Only a few counts were recorded for this clonotype. The chain links TRBV5-6 to TRBJ2-1; D uncertain. V was pared by 2 bases and J by 4 bases, with 7 bases between. Germline V gene lookup returns CDR1 SGHDT and CDR2 YYEEEE. This CDR3 has 13 amino acids. The DNA of the CDR3 is TGTGCCAGCAGCTTCACCTGGTACAATGAGCAGTTCTTC. Translation gives CASSFTWYNEQFF.